Included here is one T cell receptor beta chain sequence, with context. Its antigen specificity is not known. No base quality information exists; no much larger clone differs at one position. The sample belongs to a study of cytomegalovirus exposure and HLA in healthy donors (dated by TCRdb to the late 2010s). Context from the whole study: According to an earlier analysis of a few hundred of the donors, some 170 million T cells yielded roughly 110 million unique TCR beta sequences and 276 Gb of sequence data. High-throughput TCR immunosequencing, statistical association of individual TCRs with disease status, and machine learning were combined to predict cytomegalovirus infection status. Along with the approximately 700-subject first cohort, a separate validation cohort of over 90 different subjects was used. In a later analysis, previously published TCR beta repertoires from about 670 donors were re-analyzed and high-resolution HLA genotyping was added so that TCR occurrence patterns could be studied. Both class I and class II loci were covered by HLA typing, at four-digit resolution. Roughly five DR-DQ haplotypes were treated as single units for association and clustering because of strong linkage in the cohort. The genetic ancestry cluster associated with self-reported Caucasian donors included 81% of the roughly 400 genotyped donors. Rather than using new phenotypic data, the later analysis identified candidate immune exposures from TCR beta sequences and from how often those sequences occurred across donors. Typing coverage differed by locus: A, B, C, DRB1 and DQB1 were typed in roughly 629-630 donors, DQA1 in about 500, DPA1 in around 600, and DPB1 in 400 to 480. The study aimed to test whether signatures of past pathogen exposure could be identified by cataloging public T cell receptors. Among 398 genotyped donors of the cohort, an average of about 240,000 unique TCR beta nucleotide sequences were sequenced per donor, around 20% of them non-productive. Genome-wide SNP genotypes for about 65% of the 666 donors were used in a later genetic analysis, which treated that subset as a discovery cohort. An early release that covered about 600 HLA-typed donors contained approximately 300 gigabases of sequencing data and around 85 million unique TCR sequences. All discovery cohort repertoires had been generated using a single sequencing platform. Donor age, sex, ethnicity and CMV serostatus were compiled alongside the repertoire data. An earlier analysis of around 580 of the donors used high-throughput TCR beta sequencing to judge whether each TCR beta V gene segment behaved as functional or pseudogenic. The study profiled the T cell repertoires of hundreds of subjects by immunosequencing and related them to cytomegalovirus serostatus.

The cohort was made up of hundreds of healthy bone marrow donors. All cohort members were sampled while nominally healthy, although unrecorded immune exposures were likely present. The donor tested CMV seropositive and was one of the 289 seropositive cohort members. A peripheral blood sample was collected from each donor, and TCR beta sequencing was performed on peripheral blood mononuclear cells. Genomic DNA was extracted from the blood cell samples with the Qiagen DNeasy Blood Extraction Kit. Points the paper makes about the study in general: Because HLA typing was unavailable for some donors at each locus, only the typed subset was used in association tests. Several of the top co-occurrence clusters appeared to be linked to parvovirus B19, influenza, CMV and Epstein-Barr virus, according to a later analysis. In a later genetic analysis, fewer N-insertions in productive TCRs were reported among donors in an Asian-associated ancestry cluster than the approximately 630-donor mean. The authors suggested that the approach could potentially be extended to other disease states and immunological phenotypes. In a later analysis, HLA-associated TCR beta chains were found to be more clonally expanded and to have lower generation probabilities than equally common non-associated chains. Presence/absence analyses assumed roughly uniform sequencing depth across donors, an assumption that may not hold. For the cohort, immune exposure information was limited to CMV serostatus. At a false discovery rate of 0.05, a later analysis linked 16,000 or so TCR beta sequences to specific HLA alleles. A group of highly shared sequence variants was considered likely to be a technical artifact of the sequencing pipeline. Because counts were too low, around 18 rarely observed V segments, including chromosome 9 orphons, were left out of the earlier analysis of some 600 of the donors. This cohort had only TCR beta chains sequenced, and the lack of alpha or paired-chain data limited which features could be detected. A few of the identified cytomegalovirus-associated TCR beta chains were confirmed in vitro to be specific for cytomegalovirus antigens. Strong co-occurrence of HLA alleles, especially DR and DQ, made assigning TCR associations to individual alleles difficult. A further reported finding was that TCR beta sequences accurately predicted the HLA-A and HLA-B alleles for most subjects in the first cohort. Correlated functional status among segregating V segments might reflect linkage disequilibrium, but an unknown experimental factor could not be ruled out. Because the 87-base-pair reads could not distinguish some IMGT-functional V segments, including TRBV6-2 and TRBV6-3, those segments were excluded. The classifier was reported to diagnose cytomegalovirus status with high specificity and sensitivity in both the original and validation cohorts. In a later analysis, TCR association rates were found to vary across HLA loci, with the most associated TCRs seen for DRB1 alleles and the fewest for HLA-C alleles. Across donors, most TCR sequences were observed very rarely, whereas some public TCRs were present in many individuals. A later genetic analysis associated a missense DCLRE1C variant with V-gene and J-gene trimming of TCR beta chains, and an independent cohort replicated the association. Most CMV-associated TCR beta chains appeared to be HLA-restricted in a later analysis, and the HLA associations seemed to be driven largely by CMV exposure. An earlier analysis of approximately 540 of the donors showed that most TCR beta V segments appeared in productive rearrangements either about 87% or about 30% of the time, which broadly matched IMGT annotations. In the study, 150 to 200 TCR beta chains were listed as associated with cytomegalovirus.

Library generation was performed with the immunoSEQ multiplex PCR assay. For the multiplex PCR, a mixture combining 60 forward primers for TCR Vbeta segments and 13 reverse primers for TCR Jbeta segments was used. Amplification of the CDR3 region of rearranged TCR beta genes was performed with a multiplex PCR assay on genomic DNA. Amplified TCR beta libraries were sequenced as 87-base-pair reads on the Illumina HiSeq System. For the original study's pipeline: A later analysis tallied 75 million to 85 million unique TCR beta chains across the 700 or so repertoires, and approximately 11 million of those chains were shared by two or more donors. Raw reads were error-corrected and collapsed into unique sequences with a nearest-neighbor algorithm that merged closely related sequences to remove PCR and sequencing errors. CDR3 sequences were aligned to IMGT reference sequences to assign V, D and J gene segments. For a sequence to be retained, a match of at least six nucleotides to both a V gene segment and a J gene segment was required. A rearrangement was called productive if the CDR3 had no stop codons and remained in frame with V and J, and every other rearrangement was called non-productive. CDR3 was defined according to IMGT convention as the region running from the second conserved V-encoded cysteine to the conserved J-encoded phenylalanine. Sequences without an unambiguous match to a single V gene segment were excluded from the earlier analysis of several hundred of the donors. An earlier analysis of almost 600 of the donors classified V segments as functional when productive rearrangements were above 56.7% and as segregating when the standard deviation between donors was above 5%. A statistical classification framework was built for diagnosing cytomegalovirus status from the catalog of TCR beta chain sequences. V and J gene assignment, in a later analysis, came from comparing TCR nucleotide sequences with IMGT/GENE-DB human TR gene sequences. The TCRdist pipeline was used in a later analysis to assign CDR3 sequences and most-parsimonious VDJ recombination scenarios. In a later analysis, each TCR beta chain was defined by its CDR3 amino acid sequence together with its V-gene family, and reads lacking a unique V-gene family were excluded. In a later analysis, approximately 640 highly shared, low-generation-probability nucleotide sequences were removed to address suspected cross-contamination and a sequencing artifact. For each public chain, a later analysis derived a clonal expansion index from normalized ranks of inferred template counts within each repertoire. In a later analysis, generation probabilities were computed with a VDJ recombination model fitted to out-of-frame rearrangements, and the resulting probabilities were checked against IGoR. A later analysis scored TCR-TCR, TCR-HLA and TCR-CMV co-occurrence with hypergeometric tests, applying a repertoire-size bias correction to TCR pairs. False discovery rates were estimated in a later analysis by permuting HLA or CMV assignments 20 times. In a later analysis, co-occurring TCRs were grouped with DBSCAN, and TCRdist sequence similarity was added when clustering was performed within HLA-allele-positive subsets. For co-occurrence clustering, repertoires with fewer than 30,000 or more than 120,000 public chains were excluded, along with roughly 5 repertoires with anomalous nucleotide sharing. TCRdb carries this immuneACCESS record with in-frame sequences only. Its versions omit some clonotypes, under half of them owing to an unresolved V gene in the studies checked, with the rest unexplained. The V and J calls and clone size are taken from that table; D and trimming were inferred from the DNA. The sample has over 95,000 clones on record, roughly three quarters of them singletons. About 12% of the sample comes from the top ten.

Relative to germline, V is missing 5 bases and J is missing 5 bases, with 2 bases of the junction outside any gene match. The germline V gene sets CDR1 to SGHRS and CDR2 to YFSETQ. Reading from cysteine to phenylalanine, the CDR3 counts 13 amino acids. The DNA shown is the 39-base CDR3, in frame from base 1. Sequenced sample: PBMCs. The sequence was obtained from a woman aged 40 to 49 in good health and CMV-seropositive. The V and J segments used are TRBV5-1 and TRBJ1-1, with 11 middle bases fitting TRBD1. The CDR3 protein: CASSGTGGTEAFF. The nucleotide sequence reads TGCGCCAGCAGTGGGACAGGGGGGACTGAAGCTTTCTTT.